Sequencing of this TCR beta chain was carried out in a study of identical twins. TCRdb re-derived calls from the 5' RACE reads in MiXCR, one entry per CDR3 protein. The table has 1.5 million to 2 million distinct CDR3 sequences, around a third seen once. CDR3 length: 14 amino acids. Germline CDR1 and CDR2: MGHRA and YSYEKL. The V end was cut by 1 base, the J end by 4 bases, with 11 bases between. Material for sequencing was cord blood. The sequence was obtained from a newborn girl in good health. The gene calls are TRBV4-1 and TRBJ2-7, with D hard to call. CDR3 sequence reads: CASSQGIYSYEQYF. In DNA, the CDR3 is TGCGCCAGCAGCCAAGGAATCTATTCGTACGAGCAGTACTTC.